The 6 T cell receptor beta chains reported below all come from one sample, sequenced in a study of blood T cells in healthy people across ages. A second PCR of roughly 7 to 11 cycles used a sample-barcoded 5' primer and a J-beta primer mix. TCRdb independently ran MiXCR on the 5' RACE reads; one entry per CDR3 protein. The sample gives hundreds of thousands of distinct CDR3 sequences, about 55% of which show up once; about 42% is in the top ten. The specimen sequenced was blood. These receptor sequences come from a man at least 80 years old in good health.

The chain uses TRBV13 and TRBJ1-5; no reliable D call. The CDR3 spans 16 residues. V was trimmed by 5 bases and J by 5 bases, leaving 19 bases between them. CDR1 PRHDT and CDR2 FYEKMQ come from the germline V gene (reference sequence). This CDR3 reads CASSQTTHGIHQPQHF. CDR3 DNA sequence: TGTGCCAGCAGCCAGACAACTCACGGGATTCATCAGCCCCAGCATTTT.

This chain uses TRBV16 with TRBJ2-2; TRBD1 is a possible D gene (6 bases). V lost 4 bases and J 3 bases, leaving 12 bases between the germline ends. The CDR3 loop spans 15 amino acids. Germline V lookup: CDR1 KGHSY, CDR2 FQNENV. CDR3: CASSRNRVYTGELFF. The CDR3, as DNA: TGTGCCAGCAGCCGAAACAGGGTTTACACCGGGGAGCTGTTTTTT. Full variable domain (remainder filled in from reference TRBV16 and TRBJ2-2): GEEVAQTPKHLVRGEGQKAKLYCAPIKGHSYVFWYQQVLKNEFKFLISFQNENVFDETGMPKERFSAKCLPNSPCSLEIQATKLEDSAVYFCASSRNRVYTGELFFGEGSRLTVL.

This clonotype showed up just a few times. V and J are TRBV18 and TRBJ2-5; TRBD2 matches 8 bases. The CDR3 loop spans 15 amino acids. The V gene's germline CDR1 is KGHSH and CDR2 LQKENI. Unmatched junction bases numbered 5, after V lost 5 bases and J lost 0 bases. DNA for the CDR3: TGTGCCAGCTCATTATTAGCGGGACACCAAGAGACCCAGTACTTC. Its protein product is CASSLLAGHQETQYF.

This sequence joins TRBV20-1 and TRBJ2-3; 8 positions match TRBD1. The V and J ends lost 4 bases and 4 bases, in that order; junction bases with no gene match: 13. Germline CDR1 is DFQATT and CDR2 is SNEGSKA (reference sequence). The CDR3 loop spans 16 amino acids. The CDR3 sequence: CSATRGGQGLPDTQYF. CDR3 DNA: TGCAGTGCTACAAGAGGAGGACAGGGTCTCCCAGATACGCAGTATTTT.

CDR3 protein: CSAPGEGNQPQHF. CDR3 nucleotides: TGCAGTGCTCCAGGGGAGGGAAATCAGCCCCAGCATTTT. The chain uses TRBV20-1 and TRBJ1-5; maybe TRBD1 (6 bases). The length of the CDR3 is 13 residues. Germline assignment: CDR1 DFQATT and CDR2 SNEGSKA (reference sequence). The germline V and J ends were trimmed by 5 bases and 4 bases, with 12 bases remaining between them.

This chain links TRBV4-1 with TRBJ2-2; the match to TRBD2 covers 12 bases. Trimming at V came to 2 bases and at J to 7 bases, leaving 8 bases not matched to a gene. The CDR3 contains 17 residues. Germline lookup yields CDR1 MGHRA and CDR2 YSYEKL. The CDR3 DNA sequence: TGCGCCAGCAGCCAACCCTCTAGCGGGAGGGCCGGCGGGGAGCTGTTTTTT. Its protein product is CASSQPSSGRAGGELFF.